This note documents a single TCR beta chain sequence. The data originate from a study of blood T cell repertoires in COVID-19. On the study more broadly: Collection of acute and convalescent COVID-19 samples took place in the United States, Italy and Spain. Nucleic acid was either cDNA or gDNA, and it came from T cells, B-cell-depleted T cells, or PBMCs.

In the authors' workflow: Reference gene primer amplification gave estimated nucleated cell counts. TCRdb keeps only in-frame clones here, not all; method: immunoSEQ multiplex PCR. V, J and clone size were drawn from that table, and D and trimming were deduced from the DNA. The table includes 150,000 to 200,000 clones, 88% detected once. Per germline, CDR1 SGDLS and CDR2 YYNGEE. This CDR3 has 15 residues. Trimming removed 3 bases from V and 1 base from J; junction bases left unmatched: 2. Individuals aged 18 to 89 years were recruited from 24 US areas. Sequenced input: PBMCs or T cells enriched from blood (not recorded which). The sequence came from a woman aged 18-29 years who had recovered from COVID-19. The chain combines TRBV9 with TRBJ2-4; 9 bases map to TRBD2. For the CDR3, the DNA is TGTGCCAGCAGCGGGCGGGAGGGGGCCAAAAACATTCAGTACTTC. Protein: CASSGREGAKNIQYF.